This record covers a single TCR beta chain. This clone was seen only a few times. Its recognized antigen is unknown. No qualities accompany the bases; no much larger clone lies one base away. The data originate from a study of PD-L1 blockade in urothelial cancer (dated by TCRdb to the late 2010s). The study in broad terms: All patients started therapy at some point between 2014 and 2016 and received atezolizumab 1,200 mg intravenously every 3 weeks. Pretreatment tumor samples and matched peripheral blood, collected serially before and after atezolizumab treatment, underwent TCR sequencing. Pretreatment blood TCR-seq was available for nearly 30 patients, at least one posttreatment blood collection was obtained for about 24 patients, and tumor TCR-seq was available for about 24 patients. Blood samples were analyzed at 3 weeks after treatment start (second dose) and at 6 weeks after treatment start. Durable clinical benefit was defined as a progression-free survival longer than 6 months, and TCR features were additionally tested against progression-free survival and overall survival. About 85% of the 29 patients were identified as males with urothelial cancer of bladder origin, and a prior smoking history was reported by 18 of 29 patients. Patients had an ECOG performance status of 0 or 1 and had received between 0 and 3 prior chemotherapy regimens. Blood samples gave a median of around 130,000 T cells and approximately 81,000 unique TCRs, with a median clonality of 0.080. Whole exome sequencing and RNA sequencing of pretreatment tumors were performed alongside TCR sequencing in the same patients. Ten or so patients reached durable clinical benefit, while some 20 patients did not. Somatic, immune and clinical correlates of response to PD-L1 blockade with atezolizumab in urothelial cancer were the focus of an exploratory multi-omic analysis. Points the paper makes about the study in general: A pretreatment peripheral blood TCR clonality below the median was linked to improved progression-free and overall survival. Among patients with durable benefit, tumor-associated TCR clones showed greater expansion in peripheral blood 3 weeks after treatment started (n of about 21, p = 0.022). Because the sample size was small (n of about 30) and many exploratory analyses were performed, the results are intended to be hypothesis-generating.

From its cysteine to its phenylalanine, the CDR3 spans 14 amino acids. Here the CDR3 DNA is all that survives: 42 bases in frame from base 1. The germline V gene (reference sequence) sets CDR1 to SEHNR and CDR2 to FQNEAQ. Trimming leaves V shorter by 5 bases and J shorter by 5 bases, with the junction holding 6 bases beyond the gene matches. The time point label on this specimen signifies: peripheral blood 6 weeks after treatment start. The cohort included roughly 30 patients with locally advanced or metastatic urothelial carcinoma who were treated at Memorial Sloan Kettering on a trial protocol. Peripheral blood mononuclear cells were collected from each patient pretreatment and during treatment, giving between 1 and 8 total time points per patient. The Qiagen DNeasy Blood extraction kit was used to purify genomic DNA from total PBMCs and tumor samples. Collected pretreatment and during treatment, PBMCs were isolated and stored as previously described.

Synthetic TCR analog templates were spiked into each PCR so that absolute template abundance could be estimated from read counts. TCRbeta CDR3 regions were amplified from genomic DNA with bias-controlled V and J gene primers using the immunoSEQ assay. Sequencing of rearranged TCRbeta segments was done at approximately 20X coverage. As for the authors' bioinformatics: Clustering was used to correct sequencing errors, and CDR3s were annotated against IMGT so that V, D and J genes could be assigned. Downstream analyses used only productive TCRbeta rearrangements and left out out-of-frame or stop-codon sequences. Clonality was computed as one minus Shannon entropy normalized by the log of the number of unique productive sequences. Fisher's exact test with Benjamini-Hochberg correction, at a threshold of adjusted p below 0.01, was used to find clones that differed between time points or between blood and tumor. TCRdb holds this immuneACCESS table with in-frame rearrangements only. Some clones are missing; in checked studies, unresolved V genes explain under half, and the rest has no known cause. That table furnishes V, J and clone size, whereas the DNA furnished D and trimming. In all, the sample holds 95,000 to 150,000 clones, and about 83% of those were seen once. The ten largest clones capture 2.4% of the sample.

The specimen was PBMCs, collected around atezolizumab (anti-PD-L1) treatment. The receptor chain draws on TRBV7-9 and TRBJ1-1; 9 middle bases align to TRBD1. The source is a man in his fifties or sixties with urothelial cancer. DNA sequence: TGTGCCAGCAGCCCTCGACAGGGGGGGACTGAAGCTTTCTTT. The encoded protein is CASSPRQGGTEAFF.